The 8 T cell receptor beta chains below were found in one sample sequenced in a study of cytomegalovirus exposure and HLA in healthy donors. The table came from immunoSEQ multiplex PCR; TCRdb's copy has only in-frame clones and leaves some out. The table lists some 120,000 clones, around nine tenths of them singletons. The sequencing input was PBMCs. These receptor sequences come from a man in his thirties or forties in good health and CMV-seronegative.

The chain is built from TRBV7-9 and TRBJ2-2; D not certain. The CDR3 has 13 residues. V lost 9 bases and J 0 bases, leaving 8 bases between the germline ends. Germline CDR1 SEHNR, CDR2 FQNEAQ (reference sequence). This CDR3 is CARLTSNTGELFF. CDR3 nucleotides: TGTGCCAGGCTGACTTCGAACACCGGGGAGCTGTTTTTT.

This clone was observed a handful of times. J is TRBJ1-1 and V is TRBV29-1; possible D gene TRBD1, 6 bases. Between the trimmed V and J ends, which lost 5 bases and 0 bases, there was a span of 13 bases. Per the germline V gene, CDR1 is SQVTM and CDR2 is ANQGSEA. CDR3 size: 14 residues. The CDR3 loop is CSVRVAGVNTEAFF. In DNA form, the CDR3 reads TGCAGCGTTCGAGTAGCAGGGGTGAACACTGAAGCTTTCTTT.

V gene TRBV4-2 combines with J gene TRBJ2-5, with D possibly TRBD2 on 5 matching bases. Germline V gene sequence: CDR1 LGHNA, CDR2 YNFKEQ. The CDR3 spans 19 residues. V was cut by 0 bases and J by 5 bases, with 25 bases left in between. In DNA, the CDR3 is TGTGCCAGCAGCCAAGAAGAAAATCGAGCTTGGCGGGTCGGGGAGACCCAGTACTTC. Its translation: CASSQEENRAWRVGETQYF.

The CDR3 sequence is CASSPQDRTTGGAEAFF. The CDR3 nucleotides are TGCGCCAGCAGCCCCCAGGACAGGACCACCGGAGGGGCTGAAGCTTTCTTT. The chain combines TRBV5-1 with TRBJ1-1, with 7 bases fitting TRBD1. The CDR3 consists of 17 residues. The trim removed 4 bases at V and 6 bases at J, leaving 18 bases unmatched. CDR1 and CDR2 from the germline V gene are SGHRS and YFSETQ.

V gene TRBV29-1 combines with J gene TRBJ1-4; D is uncertain. The germline V and J ends were trimmed by 6 bases and 3 bases, with 11 bases remaining between them. The CDR3 has 13 residues. The germline V gene has CDR1 SQVTM and CDR2 ANQGSEA. CDR3 sequence: CSVVLMANEKLFF. CDR3 in DNA: TGCAGCGTAGTCCTAATGGCTAATGAAAAACTGTTTTTT.

The chain recombines TRBV29-1 with TRBJ2-1; 14 bases line up with TRBD2. Trimming removed 7 bases from V and 5 bases from J; junction bases left unmatched: 4. Germline CDR1 reads SQVTM; CDR2 reads ANQGSEA. The CDR3 extends over 14 amino acids. CDR3 nucleotide sequence: TGCAGCGCCGAGGGACTAGCGGGAGACAATGAGCAGTTCTTC. Residues: CSAEGLAGDNEQFF.

The chain employs TRBV7-2 and TRBJ1-6; D possibly corresponds to TRBD1 (6 bases). V lost 3 bases and J lost 10, with 13 bases in between. CDR1 SGHTA and CDR2 FQGNSA come from the germline V gene. The CDR3 contains 14 residues. CDR3 protein: CASSFTSDRSPLHF. Written as DNA, the CDR3 is TGTGCCAGCAGCTTTACTAGCGACAGGTCACCCCTCCACTTT.

This chain joins TRBV7-2 and TRBJ2-1; 10 bases are shared with TRBD2. Germline CDR1 SGHTA, CDR2 FQGNSA. Trimming took 4 bases from V and 3 from J; bases not matched to a gene: 3. The CDR3 runs 15 residues. CDR3 sequence reads: CASSSTSGIYNEQFF. DNA for the CDR3: TGTGCCAGCAGCTCCACTAGCGGGATCTACAATGAGCAGTTCTTC.